These 21 T cell receptor beta chains came from one sample sequenced in a study of blood T cells in healthy people across ages. Using a J-beta primer mix together with a sample-barcoded 5' primer, a second PCR was run for roughly 7 to 12 cycles. TCRdb called the 5' RACE reads again in MiXCR, with one record for every CDR3 protein. The repertoire has hundreds of thousands of distinct CDR3 sequences, 62% of them found once; the top ten carry about a quarter. Sequencing used blood. These receptors came from a man aged 25 to 45 in good health.

The CDR3 is CASIGKMGSYEQYF. CDR3 nucleotides: TGTGCCAGCATAGGAAAAATGGGATCCTACGAGCAGTACTTC. The V and J genes are TRBV25-1 and TRBJ2-7, with D unresolved. Per germline, CDR1 MGHDK and CDR2 SYGVNS. CDR3 length: 14 residues. V was cut by 7 bases and J by 1 base, with 14 bases left in between.

This clonotype has more than one count but fewer than ten. The V call is TRBV27, the J call TRBJ2-1; D is uncertain. Per germline, CDR1 MNHEY and CDR2 SMNVEV (reference sequence). The CDR3 is made up of 14 amino acids. V lost 1 base and J lost 0, with 4 bases in between. CDR3 in DNA: TGTGCCAGCAGTTTATATAACTCCTACAATGAGCAGTTCTTC. As protein: CASSLYNSYNEQFF.

The table lists this clonotype with a count of one. The gene calls are TRBV29-1 and TRBJ2-5; D unresolved. The end of the DNA aligns better with TRBJ2-7, so the J call may be wrong. CDR1 is SQVTM and CDR2 is ANQGSEA in the germline V gene. The CDR3 sequence is 17 residues long. This CDR3 reads CSVVGRRSKVSASEQYF. CDR3 bases: TGCAGCGTTGTCGGGCGGCGGTCTAAGGTCTCAGCGTCCGAGCAGTACTTC.

The chain is built from TRBV6-5 and TRBJ1-2; 11 bases fit TRBD1. The CDR3 totals 15 residues. The V gene end was trimmed by 6 bases and the J gene end by 5 bases; junction bases not matched to a gene: 8. CDR1 and CDR2 (germline): MNHEY, SVGAGI. The CDR3 reads CASRRHGTGGYGYTF. The CDR3 nucleotides are TGTGCCAGCAGGAGACACGGGACAGGGGGATATGGCTACACCTTC.

This chain joins TRBV4-3 and TRBJ2-5; 10 nucleotides agree with TRBD2. Germline CDR1 LGHNA, CDR2 YSLEER. V shed 4 bases and J 0 bases; nucleotides not matched to a gene: 2. The CDR3 is 15 residues long. The CDR3 is CASSPTSGYQETQYF. The CDR3 DNA sequence: TGCGCCAGCAGCCCGACTAGCGGGTACCAAGAGACCCAGTACTTC.

There are a few counts of this clonotype. The rearrangement joins TRBV7-2 to TRBJ2-1, with D unclear. Trimming cost V 6 bases and J 7 bases, with 10 bases left between them. The CDR3 is 12 amino acids. Per germline, CDR1 SGHTA and CDR2 FQGNSA. CDR3 nucleotide sequence: TGTGCCAGCAGGGTGGGTCTAAATGAGCAGTTCTTC. Translating gives CASRVGLNEQFF.

In its sample, this clonotype was seen once. This sequence joins TRBV7-2 and TRBJ1-2; 7 bases are a match to TRBD1. The CDR3 loop spans 16 amino acids. Germline CDR1 and CDR2: SGHTA and FQGNSA. The trim removed 4 bases at V and 1 base at J, leaving 9 bases unmatched. The CDR3 sequence is CASSSPVGQINYGYTF. CDR3 bases: TGTGCCAGCAGCTCACCTGTGGGACAGATTAACTATGGCTACACCTTC.

V and J are TRBV7-9 and TRBJ2-3, with a weak D call TRBD2 (7 bases). The CDR3 consists of 14 residues. CDR1 is SEHNR, CDR2 FQNEAQ, per germline (reference sequence). V shed 8 bases and J shed 2 bases, with 14 bases lying between them. The CDR3: CASDGGLSTDTQYF. The CDR3 nucleotides are TGTGCCAGCGACGGGGGGCTCTCCACAGATACGCAGTATTTT.

The chain recombines TRBV5-4 with TRBJ2-4, with D perhaps matching TRBD1 (7 bases). The J call may be incorrect, as the DNA end agrees better with TRBJ2-5. The CDR3 loop spans 16 amino acids. The germline CDR1 and CDR2 sequences are SGHNT and YYREEE (reference sequence). The CDR3, as DNA: TGTGCCAGCAGCCCCACGTCAGGGGGGCTAGGGGAGACCCAGTACTTC. This translates into CASSPTSGGLGETQYF.

This chain links TRBV6-2 or TRBV6-3 with TRBJ2-1, with TRBD2 matching over 8 bases. The germline CDR1 and CDR2 sequences are MNHEY and SVGEGT. J was trimmed by 4 bases and V by 6 bases; bases with no gene match: 8. This CDR3 comprises 15 residues. CDR3 in amino acids: CASRLAGTSYNEQFF. Written as DNA, the CDR3 is TGTGCCAGCAGATTAGCGGGGACCTCTTACAATGAGCAGTTCTTC.

The chain links TRBV4-3 to TRBJ2-4; TRBD1 matches at 8 bases. The V segment lost 3 bases and the J segment 0 bases; nucleotides outside the gene matches: 10. Germline-derived CDR1 and CDR2 are LGHNA and YSLEER. The CDR3 runs to 18 residues. CDR3 loop: CASSQAQIDRGAKNIQYF. As DNA, the CDR3 is TGCGCCAGCAGCCAGGCTCAAATCGACAGGGGAGCCAAAAACATTCAGTACTTC.

This clonotype was counted at least ten times. The chain is built from TRBV4-3 and TRBJ2-1; D remains ambiguous. Deletions cut 4 bases from V and 4 bases from J, with 8 bases between. CDR1 and CDR2 from the germline V gene are LGHNA and YSLEER. The CDR3 covers 13 residues. CDR3 sequence (DNA): TGCGCCAGCAGCCCAACCGGTTACAATGAGCAGTTCTTC. Protein product: CASSPTGYNEQFF.

The chain combines TRBV20-1 with TRBJ2-3, with TRBD2 identical over 12 bases. The CDR3 loop spans 17 amino acids. Trimming removed 4 bases from V and 4 bases from J; junction bases left unmatched: 12. Germline loops: CDR1 DFQATT, CDR2 SNEGSKA (reference sequence). The CDR3 DNA reads as TGCAGTGCTACCGAGTATCTAGCGGGGGGGCCATCAGATACGCAGTATTTT. Translated: CSATEYLAGGPSDTQYF.

The count of this clonotype is one. The chain links TRBV7-8 to TRBJ2-5, with D possibly TRBD2 on 6 matching bases. Trimming pared 4 bases from V and 0 bases from J, leaving 12 bases between. The V gene's germline CDR1 is SGHVS and CDR2 FQNEAQ. The CDR3 has 15 amino acids. Written as DNA, the CDR3 is TGTGCCAGCAGCTCCCACTTAGCGGACCAAGAGACCCAGTACTTC. Translating it yields CASSSHLADQETQYF.

The chain recombines TRBV5-5 with TRBJ2-1; 8 nucleotides match TRBD2. V shed 2 bases and J 6 bases; nucleotides not matched to a gene: 13. Germline V CDR1 and CDR2: SGHKS, YYEKEE (reference sequence). This CDR3 contains 17 residues. The CDR3 region is CASSFRVAGIAINEQFF. CDR3 in DNA: TGTGCCAGCAGCTTTCGCGTAGCGGGGATTGCCATCAATGAGCAGTTCTTC.

This clonotype occurred a few times. The chain employs TRBV20-1 and TRBJ2-7; 7 positions agree with TRBD1. The CDR3 loop spans 15 amino acids. The V and J ends lost 1 base and 2 bases, in that order; junction bases with no gene match: 8. Per germline, CDR1 DFQATT and CDR2 SNEGSKA (reference sequence). DNA for the CDR3: TGCAGTGCTAGAGGGTTTGGACAGGTCGCCTACGAGCAGTACTTC. Translating it yields CSARGFGQVAYEQYF.

This clonotype was counted only a few times. The chain has TRBV6-2 or TRBV6-3 and TRBJ2-3; D is possibly TRBD1 (5 bases). Trimming pared 6 bases from V and 0 bases from J, leaving 16 bases between. Looked up from germline, CDR1 is MNHEY and CDR2 is SVGEGT. The CDR3 sequence is 16 residues long. The CDR3 spells CASSARGPTSTDTQYF. CDR3 sequence (DNA): TGTGCCAGCAGCGCTAGGGGCCCTACTAGCACAGATACGCAGTATTTT.

In its sample, this clonotype was seen a few times. The chain carries TRBV4-3 and TRBJ2-5, with 10 nucleotides matching TRBD1. The junction had 8 bases not matched to a gene; V was cut back by 0 bases and J by 7 bases. Germline CDR1 LGHNA, CDR2 YSLEER. This CDR3 contains 16 residues. CDR3 bases: TGCGCCAGCAGCCAAGATTTGGGACAGGGGTCATGGACCCAGTACTTC. As protein: CASSQDLGQGSWTQYF.

The chain joins TRBV5-6 to TRBJ1-2; D gene ambiguous. Trimming stripped 2 bases from V and 4 bases from J, with 15 bases between. Germline V gene sequence: CDR1 SGHDT, CDR2 YYEEEE. There are 15 residues in the CDR3. In DNA form, the CDR3 reads TGTGCCAGCAGCTTCGGTCCCTCGATTGGCTATGGCTACACCTTC. Its protein product is CASSFGPSIGYGYTF.

This clonotype was detected once. The chain uses TRBV10-3 and TRBJ2-6; D tentatively reads TRBD1 or TRBD2 (5 bases each). V dropped 2 bases and J dropped 0 bases, with 8 bases sitting between them. Germline V gives CDR1 ENHRY, CDR2 SYGVKD. This CDR3 has 16 residues. The CDR3 DNA reads TGTGCCATCAGTGAGGGGACGCGCTCTGGGGCCAACGTCCTGACTTTC. Protein sequence: CAISEGTRSGANVLTF.

V gene TRBV11-2 combines with J gene TRBJ2-7, with D maybe TRBD1 (6 bases). The germline V gene encodes CDR1 SGHAT and CDR2 FQNNGV. V was trimmed by 8 bases and J by 7 bases, leaving 27 bases between them. There are 16 residues in the CDR3. The CDR3 spells CASDSFTGTRGVEQYF. CDR3 bases: TGTGCCAGCGACTCCTTCACCGGGACAAGGGGCGTAGAGCAGTACTTC.